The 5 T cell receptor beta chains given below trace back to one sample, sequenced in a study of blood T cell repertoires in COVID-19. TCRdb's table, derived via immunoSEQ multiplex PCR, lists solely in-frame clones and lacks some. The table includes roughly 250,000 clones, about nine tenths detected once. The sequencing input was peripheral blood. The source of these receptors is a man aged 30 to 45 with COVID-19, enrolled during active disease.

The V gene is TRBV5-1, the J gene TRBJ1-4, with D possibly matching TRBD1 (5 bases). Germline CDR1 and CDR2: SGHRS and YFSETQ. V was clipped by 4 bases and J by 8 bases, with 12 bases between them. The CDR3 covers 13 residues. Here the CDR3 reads CASSPRADEKLFF. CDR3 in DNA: TGCGCCAGCAGCCCCAGGGCGGACGAAAAACTGTTTTTT.

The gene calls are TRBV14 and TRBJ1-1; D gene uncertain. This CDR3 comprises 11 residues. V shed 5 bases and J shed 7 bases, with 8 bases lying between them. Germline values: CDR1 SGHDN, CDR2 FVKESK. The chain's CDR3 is CASSSFSEAFF. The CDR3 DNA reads TGTGCCAGCAGCAGTTTTAGTGAAGCTTTCTTT.

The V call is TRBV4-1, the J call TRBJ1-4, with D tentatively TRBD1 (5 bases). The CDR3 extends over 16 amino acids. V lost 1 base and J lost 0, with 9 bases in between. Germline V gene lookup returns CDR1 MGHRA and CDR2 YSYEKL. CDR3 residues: CASSQVGGATNEKLFF. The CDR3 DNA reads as TGCGCCAGCAGCCAAGTTGGGGGGGCAACTAATGAAAAACTGTTTTTT.

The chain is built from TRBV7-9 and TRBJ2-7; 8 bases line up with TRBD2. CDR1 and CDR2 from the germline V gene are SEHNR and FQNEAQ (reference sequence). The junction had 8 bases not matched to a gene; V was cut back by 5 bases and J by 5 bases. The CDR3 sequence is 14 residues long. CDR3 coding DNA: TGTGCCAGCAGCCCACCCCCGGGGGGGGACGAGCAGTACTTC. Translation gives CASSPPPGGDEQYF.

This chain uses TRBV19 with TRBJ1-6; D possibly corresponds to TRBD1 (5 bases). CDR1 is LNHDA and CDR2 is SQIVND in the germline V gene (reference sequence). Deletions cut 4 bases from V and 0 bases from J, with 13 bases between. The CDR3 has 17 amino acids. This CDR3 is CASSRDFRSSYNSPLHF. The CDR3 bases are TGTGCCAGTAGTAGGGACTTTCGGAGCTCCTATAATTCACCCCTCCACTTT.